One and the same sample provided the 8 T cell receptor beta chains below, sequenced in a study of shared clonotypes between healthy human individuals. Clones were read by immunoSEQ multiplex PCR, and TCRdb kept only the in-frame ones, dropping some. The table shows around 2.5 million clones, with approximately 93% occurring only once. Sequenced: naive CD4+ T cells from PBMCs. Subset reported: CD45RA+ positively selected. The source is a man between 18 and 35 years old in good health. Some clones in this sample may be carry-over from other donors' samples.

V is TRBV28 and J is TRBJ2-1; D might be TRBD2 (6 bases). The V gene's germline CDR1 is MDHEN and CDR2 SYDVKM. Trimming took off 2 bases at V and 3 bases at J, with 11 bases between the two ends. The CDR3 sequence is 15 residues long. DNA for the CDR3: TGTGCCAGCAGTTTAAGACTAGTAGGCTACAATGAGCAGTTCTTC. This encodes CASSLRLVGYNEQFF.

V and J are TRBV19 and TRBJ1-5, with D possibly matching TRBD1 (5 bases). The V and J ends lost 7 bases and 1 base respectively, with 14 bases between them. Germline CDR1 and CDR2: LNHDA and SQIVND (reference sequence). The CDR3 has 15 residues. CDR3 bases: TGTGCCAGTACCCTGGGGGTGAACAGCAATCAGCCCCAGCATTTT. Translated: CASTLGVNSNQPQHF.

This chain links TRBV18 with TRBJ1-5, with 10 bases matching TRBD1. Germline loops: CDR1 KGHSH, CDR2 LQKENI. After removal of 3 bases from V and 5 bases from J, the junction contained 7 bases not matched to a gene. The CDR3 has 16 residues. CDR3 sequence (DNA): TGTGCCAGCTCACCCTTCGCTGGGACAGGGGATCAGCCCCAGCATTTT. Its translation: CASSPFAGTGDQPQHF.

V and J are TRBV7-7 and TRBJ2-5, with TRBD2 identical over 7 bases. After removal of 3 bases from V and 5 bases from J, the junction contained 30 bases not matched to a gene. CDR3 length: 22 amino acids. From germline, CDR1 is SSHAT and CDR2 FNYEAQ (reference sequence). For the CDR3, the DNA is TGTGCCAGCAGCTTGATCCCTCCACTCAAACTAGCGAGGCCGGGTGGCAGGGAGACCCAGTACTTC. It is translated as CASSLIPPLKLARPGGRETQYF.

The chain couples TRBV7-8 to TRBJ1-5, with D uncertain. V was cut by 1 base and J by 0 bases, with 4 bases left in between. The length of the CDR3 is 14 residues. The V gene's germline CDR1 is SGHVS and CDR2 FQNEAQ. CDR3 loop: CASSLVISNQPQHF. The CDR3 region has the DNA TGTGCCAGCAGCTTAGTGATTAGCAATCAGCCCCAGCATTTT.

V is TRBV18 and J is TRBJ2-5; D perhaps matches TRBD2 (6 bases). V shed 4 bases and J shed 2 bases, with 14 bases lying between them. Germline CDR1 is KGHSH and CDR2 is LQKENI. The CDR3 spans 15 residues. Here the CDR3 DNA reads TGTGCCAGCTCACTAATTAGCGGACCACAAGAGACCCAGTACTTC. The encoded protein is CASSLISGPQETQYF.

This clone has only one observation. This rearrangement joins TRBV30 to TRBJ1-1; 9 nucleotides line up with TRBD1. Germline-derived CDR1 and CDR2 are GTSNPN and SVGIG (reference sequence). The junction had 14 bases not matched to a gene; V was cut back by 2 bases and J by 7 bases. This CDR3 contains 16 residues. CDR3 DNA sequence: TGTGCCTGGAGTTCCAAAAGAACCGGGACAGGGATTGAAGCTTTCTTT. Translation gives CAWSSKRTGTGIEAFF.

The rearrangement links TRBV9 to TRBJ2-5; a weak D match, TRBD2 (5 bases). The germline V gene encodes CDR1 SGDLS and CDR2 YYNGEE. This CDR3 region has 15 residues. Trimming cost V 0 bases and J 5 bases, with 14 bases left between them. The CDR3 sequence is CASSVGSAKRETQYF. The CDR3 bases are TGTGCCAGCAGCGTAGGTAGCGCGAAAAGGGAGACCCAGTACTTC. The full variable domain, in which reference TRBV9 and TRBJ2-5 provide the parts outside the CDR3, is DSGVTQTPKHLITATGQRVTLRCSPRSGDLSVYWYQQSLDQGLQFLIQYYNGEERAKGNILERFSAQQFPDLHSELNLSSLELGDSALYFCASSVGSAKRETQYFGPGTRLLVL.